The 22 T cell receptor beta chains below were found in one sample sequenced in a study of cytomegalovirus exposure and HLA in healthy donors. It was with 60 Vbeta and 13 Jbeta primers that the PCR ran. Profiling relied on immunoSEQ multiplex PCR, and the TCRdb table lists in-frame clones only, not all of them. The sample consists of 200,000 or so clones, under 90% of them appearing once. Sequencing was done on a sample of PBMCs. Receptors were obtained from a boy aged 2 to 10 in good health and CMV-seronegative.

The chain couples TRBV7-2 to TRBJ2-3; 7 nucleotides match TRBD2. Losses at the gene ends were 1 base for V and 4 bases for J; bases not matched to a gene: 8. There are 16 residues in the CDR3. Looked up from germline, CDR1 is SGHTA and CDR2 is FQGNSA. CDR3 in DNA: TGTGCCAGCAGCTTAGTCGGGTTTGCGGGAGCAGATACGCAGTATTTT. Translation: CASSLVGFAGADTQYF.

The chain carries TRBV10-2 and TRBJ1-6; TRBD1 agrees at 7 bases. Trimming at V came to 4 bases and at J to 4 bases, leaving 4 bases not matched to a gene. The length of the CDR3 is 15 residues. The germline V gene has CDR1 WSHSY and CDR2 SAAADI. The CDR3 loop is CASSGGQPYNSPLHF. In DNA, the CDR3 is TGCGCCAGCAGTGGGGGACAGCCATATAATTCACCCCTCCACTTT.

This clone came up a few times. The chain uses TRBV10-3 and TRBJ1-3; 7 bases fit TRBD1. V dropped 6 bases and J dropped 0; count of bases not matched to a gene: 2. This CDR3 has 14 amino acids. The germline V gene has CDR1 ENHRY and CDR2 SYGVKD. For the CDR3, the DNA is TGTGCCATCAGAGGGGGCGTCTCTGGAAACACCATATATTTT. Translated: CAIRGGVSGNTIYF.

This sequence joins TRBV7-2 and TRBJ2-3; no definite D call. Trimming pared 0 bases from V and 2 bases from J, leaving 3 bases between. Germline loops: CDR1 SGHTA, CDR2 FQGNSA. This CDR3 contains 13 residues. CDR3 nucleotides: TGTGCCAGCAGCTTAGCGGCCACAGATACGCAGTATTTT. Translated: CASSLAATDTQYF.

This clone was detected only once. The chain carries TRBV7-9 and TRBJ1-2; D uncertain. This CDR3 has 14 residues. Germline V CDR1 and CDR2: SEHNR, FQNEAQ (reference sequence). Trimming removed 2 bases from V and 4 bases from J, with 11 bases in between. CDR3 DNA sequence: TGTGCCAGCAGCTTATACGACTCCTCCTATGGCTACACCTTC. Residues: CASSLYDSSYGYTF. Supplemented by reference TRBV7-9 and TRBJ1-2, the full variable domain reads DTGVSQNPRHKITKRGQNVTFRCDPISEHNRLYWYRQTLGQGPEFLTYFQNEAQLEKSRLLSDRFSAERPKGSFSTLEIQRTEQGDSAMYLCASSLYDSSYGYTFGSGTRLTVV.

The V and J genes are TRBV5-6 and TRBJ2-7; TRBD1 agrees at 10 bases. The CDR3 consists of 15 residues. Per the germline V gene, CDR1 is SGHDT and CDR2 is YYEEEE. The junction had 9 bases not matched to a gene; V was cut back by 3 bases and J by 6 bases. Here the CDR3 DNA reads TGTGCCAGCAGCTCCCGTCGAGGGACAGGGGCCGAGCAGTACTTC. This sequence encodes CASSSRRGTGAEQYF.

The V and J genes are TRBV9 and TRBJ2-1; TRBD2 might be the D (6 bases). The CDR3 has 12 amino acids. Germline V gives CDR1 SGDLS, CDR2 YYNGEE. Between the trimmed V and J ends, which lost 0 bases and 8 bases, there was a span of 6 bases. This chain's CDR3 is CASSVGGDEQFF. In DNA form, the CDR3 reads TGTGCCAGCAGCGTAGGGGGGGATGAGCAGTTCTTC.

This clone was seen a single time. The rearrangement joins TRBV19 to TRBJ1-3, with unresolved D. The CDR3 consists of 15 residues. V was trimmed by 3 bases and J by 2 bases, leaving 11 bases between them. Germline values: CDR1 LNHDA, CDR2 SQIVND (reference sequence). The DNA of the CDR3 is TGTGCCAGTAGTATGGAAGCGTTCACTGGAAACACCATATATTTT. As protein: CASSMEAFTGNTIYF.

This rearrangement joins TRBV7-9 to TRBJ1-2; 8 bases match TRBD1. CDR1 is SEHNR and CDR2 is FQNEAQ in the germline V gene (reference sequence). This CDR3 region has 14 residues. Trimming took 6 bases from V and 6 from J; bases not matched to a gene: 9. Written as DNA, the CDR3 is TGTGCCAGCAGTCTAGACAGGGGCGGCCATGGCTACACCTTC. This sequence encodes CASSLDRGGHGYTF.

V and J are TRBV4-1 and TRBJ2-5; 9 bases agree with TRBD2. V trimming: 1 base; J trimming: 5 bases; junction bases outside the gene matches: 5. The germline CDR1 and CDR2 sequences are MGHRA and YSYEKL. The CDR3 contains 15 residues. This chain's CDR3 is CASSQGAGGWETQYF. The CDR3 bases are TGCGCCAGCAGCCAAGGAGCGGGGGGCTGGGAGACCCAGTACTTC.

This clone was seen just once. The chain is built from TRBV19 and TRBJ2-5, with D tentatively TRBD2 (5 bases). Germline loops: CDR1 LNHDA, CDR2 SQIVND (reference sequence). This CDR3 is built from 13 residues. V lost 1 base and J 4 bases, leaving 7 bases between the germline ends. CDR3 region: CASSIAGIETQYF. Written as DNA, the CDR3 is TGTGCCAGTAGTATAGCGGGAATAGAGACCCAGTACTTC. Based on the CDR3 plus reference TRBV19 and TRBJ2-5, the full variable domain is DGGITQSPKYLFRKEGQNVTLSCEQNLNHDAMYWYRQDPGQGLRLIYYSQIVNDFQKGDIAEGYSVSREKKESFPLTVTSAQKNPTAFYLCASSIAGIETQYFGPGTRLLVL.

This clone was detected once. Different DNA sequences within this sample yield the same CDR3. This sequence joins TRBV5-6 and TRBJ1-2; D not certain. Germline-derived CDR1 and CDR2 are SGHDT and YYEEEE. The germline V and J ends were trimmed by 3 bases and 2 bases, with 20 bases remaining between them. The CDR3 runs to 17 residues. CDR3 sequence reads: CASSSPNLEAPNYGYTF. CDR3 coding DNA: TGTGCCAGCAGCTCACCCAATCTAGAAGCACCGAACTATGGCTACACCTTC.

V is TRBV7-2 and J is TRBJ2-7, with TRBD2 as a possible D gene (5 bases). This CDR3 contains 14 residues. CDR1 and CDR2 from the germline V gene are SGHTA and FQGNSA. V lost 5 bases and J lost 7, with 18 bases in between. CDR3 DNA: TGTGCCAGCAGCCAACGACTACCCCGAGGAGAGCAGTACTTC. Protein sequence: CASSQRLPRGEQYF.

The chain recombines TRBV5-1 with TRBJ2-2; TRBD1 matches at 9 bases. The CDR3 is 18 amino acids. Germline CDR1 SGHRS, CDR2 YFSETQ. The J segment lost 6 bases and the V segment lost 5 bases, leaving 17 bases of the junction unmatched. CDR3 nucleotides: TGCGCCAGCAGTTTGCCGGGACAGGGAATATCTCGGGCCGGGGAGCTGTTTTTT. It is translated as CASSLPGQGISRAGELFF.

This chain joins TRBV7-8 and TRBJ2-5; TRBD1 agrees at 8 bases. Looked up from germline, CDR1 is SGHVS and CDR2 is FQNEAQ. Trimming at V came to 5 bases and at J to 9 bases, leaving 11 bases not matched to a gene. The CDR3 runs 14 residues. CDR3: CASSTDRGSVSQYF. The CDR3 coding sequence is TGTGCCAGCAGCACAGACAGGGGATCGGTGTCCCAGTACTTC.

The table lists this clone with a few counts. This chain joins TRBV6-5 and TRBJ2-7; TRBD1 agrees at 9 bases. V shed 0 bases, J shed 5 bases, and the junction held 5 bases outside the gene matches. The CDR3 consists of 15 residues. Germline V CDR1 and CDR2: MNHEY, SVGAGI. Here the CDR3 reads CASSYSGTGRDEQYF. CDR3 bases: TGTGCCAGCAGTTACTCCGGGACAGGGCGGGACGAGCAGTACTTC.

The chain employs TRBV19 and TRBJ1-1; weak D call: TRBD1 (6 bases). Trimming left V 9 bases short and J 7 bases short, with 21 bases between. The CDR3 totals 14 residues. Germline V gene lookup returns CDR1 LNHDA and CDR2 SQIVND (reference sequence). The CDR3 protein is CASSLRPGEGEAFF. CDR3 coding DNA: TGTGCCAGCAGTCTGAGGCCAGGGGAGGGTGAAGCTTTCTTT.

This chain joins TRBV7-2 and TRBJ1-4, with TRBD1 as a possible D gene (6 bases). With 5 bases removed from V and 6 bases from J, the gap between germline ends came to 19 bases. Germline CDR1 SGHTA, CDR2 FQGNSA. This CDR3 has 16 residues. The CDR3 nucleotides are TGTGCCAGCAGCACCAGGGCTTGGGGGCGGGATGAAAAACTGTTTTTT. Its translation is CASSTRAWGRDEKLFF.

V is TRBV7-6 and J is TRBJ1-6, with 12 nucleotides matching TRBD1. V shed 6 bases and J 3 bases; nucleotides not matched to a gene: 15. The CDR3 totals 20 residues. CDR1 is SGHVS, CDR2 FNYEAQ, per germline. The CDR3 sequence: CASSPRTRDRGLIYNSPLHF. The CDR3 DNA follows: TGTGCCAGCAGTCCCAGGACTCGGGACAGGGGGCTTATCTATAATTCACCCCTCCACTTT.

As DNA, the CDR3 is TGTGCCAGCAGTTACTCGACACTGGGCCTACGGACCCAGTACTTC. This codes for CASSYSTLGLRTQYF. The chain uses TRBV6-5 and TRBJ2-5; D is ambiguous. The CDR3 runs to 15 residues. V lost 0 bases and J 7 bases, leaving 15 bases between the germline ends. The germline CDR1 and CDR2 sequences are MNHEY and SVGAGI.

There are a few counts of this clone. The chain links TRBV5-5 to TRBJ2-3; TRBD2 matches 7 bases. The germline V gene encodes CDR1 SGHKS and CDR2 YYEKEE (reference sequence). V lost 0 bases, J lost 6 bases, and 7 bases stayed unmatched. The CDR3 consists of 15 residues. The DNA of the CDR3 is TGTGCCAGCAGCTTGGTCCTGAAGGGAGGGGATACGCAGTATTTT. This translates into CASSLVLKGGDTQYF. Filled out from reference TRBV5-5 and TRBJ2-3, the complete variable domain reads DAGVTQSPTHLIKTRGQQVTLRCSPISGHKSVSWYQQVLGQGPQFIFQYYEKEERGRGNFPDRFSARQFPNYSSELNVNALLLGDSALYLCASSLVLKGGDTQYFGPGTRLTVL.

The CDR3 reads CASSPFSGGGADTQYF. For the CDR3, the DNA is TGTGCCAGCTCACCATTCAGCGGCGGGGGGGCAGATACGCAGTATTTT. The rearrangement joins TRBV18 to TRBJ2-3, with TRBD2 matching over 9 bases. The V gene end was trimmed by 2 bases and the J gene end by 4 bases; junction bases not matched to a gene: 7. Germline values: CDR1 KGHSH, CDR2 LQKENI. CDR3 length equals 16 residues.